This TCR beta chain was sequenced for a study of shared clonotypes between healthy human individuals (dated by TCRdb to between 2020 and 2021). Looking at the study overall: The cohort included a few men and a couple of women between 18 and 49 years of age. Per donor, three plates each were used for CD4 naive and CD4 memory, two for CD8 naive, and one for CD8 memory. The study deeply sequenced blood TCR repertoires of several healthy adults to estimate repertoire size and the extent of clonotype sharing between individuals. To increase sequencing depth and limit assay-specific biases, different laboratories used diverse techniques to prepare libraries and sequence TCR repertoires. Each donor's leukapheresis produced roughly between roughly 0.85 and 9.5 billion PBMCs.

TCR CDR3 regions were amplified from genomic DNA by multiplex PCR using the deep immunoSEQ assay. For each cell subset, the extracted genomic DNA was distributed evenly across all wells of several immunoSEQ 96-well plates, and each plate served as one replicate. For sorted subsets, 150 to 250 ng genomic DNA, equal to about 30,000 T cell genomes, was loaded into each replicate PCR. Purified libraries were measured with a Qubit 3.0 fluorometer, size-checked on a Bioanalyzer 2100, and measured again with the KAPA Library Quantification kit. Every immunoSEQ 96-well plate was sequenced on a separate single-read 150-cycle Illumina NextSeq 550 flow cell. Processing in the source paper ran as follows. The immunoSEQ output contained only junctional sequences without quality scores, so filtering could not match that applied to full-length reads. Sequences were annotated with PyIR, a Python wrapper for IgBLAST v1.9, using IMGT germline references to assign V/J genes and CDR3. Any read was removed if the V/J assignment was weak (E-value above 1e-6), the CDR3 was missing, or the read contained stop codons, out-of-frame junctions, or ambiguous translated residues. V3J clonotypes were defined as sequences sharing an identical inferred V gene, J gene, and CDR3 amino acid sequence. Percentage overlap between repertoires was calculated by dividing the number of shared unique clonotypes by the size of the smaller repertoire. Repertoire richness was assessed with RTK rarefaction, the Chao1 estimator, and Recon v2.1 estimates of unobserved clonotypes. Generation probabilities for all TCRbeta clonotypes obtained by the gDNA method from several donors were computed using OLGA. Held by TCRdb, this immuneACCESS table contains in-frame sequences only and omits some clones. Under half of the omission traces to an unresolved V gene where checked; the cause of the rest is unknown. For V, J and clone size, that table is used; D and trimming come from the DNA. For this sample there are 980,000 or so clones; more than 75% appear just once. Jointly, the top ten make up approximately 1.5% of the sample.

The germline V gene yields MNHNS for CDR1 and SASEGT for CDR2. The V end gives up 7 bases and the J end 1 base, leaving 3 bases in the junction not matched to a gene. Inclusive of the bounding cysteine and phenylalanine, the CDR3 is 14 residues long. The DNA shown is the 42-base CDR3, in frame from base 1. For this clone: Its target antigen remains unknown. No quality values exist for individual bases; no much larger clone is one base distant.

The donors were healthy, HIV-negative adults with no recently reported acute infections or vaccinations. Every donor was a Caucasian adult residing in Nashville, Tennessee, USA. Magnetic negative selection was used to enrich CD4+ T cells, after which naive cells were positively selected on CD45RA and the negative fraction became the memory subset. After blood collection by leukapheresis, PBMCs were isolated using Ficoll-Histopaque density gradient centrifugation and then cryopreserved in the vapor phase of liquid nitrogen. Purity and quantity of every magnetically sorted T cell population were checked by analytical flow cytometry. Genomic DNA was isolated from each sorted fraction and quantified by UV absorbance on a Nanodrop 2000c. Study-wide conclusions, independent of this receptor: Rarefaction of sorted-subset datasets indicated incomplete sequencing despite the large sequencing depth. Pairwise subsampling led to the expectation that sequencing depth would affect the degree of clonotype sharing among donors. Sampling was restricted to blood, and TCR repertoires in tissue are likely to differ from TCR repertoires in blood. Compared with non-shared clonotypes, the clonotypes found in all four sorted-subset donors had higher generation probabilities. Across a few donors, approximately 5% of naive CD4, over 3% of naive CD8, under 2.5% of memory CD4, and about 0.4% of memory CD8 clonotypes were shared. Naive subsets generally had larger estimated clonotype richness than memory subsets. Because the study included only a small number of donors, the genetic and exposure-history diversity represented was limited.

This sequence originates from a man aged 18 to 30 in good health. The V gene is TRBV6-1 and the J gene is TRBJ1-1, with 10 junctional bases fitting TRBD1. Input material: memory CD4+ T cells sorted from blood. This specimen's cell subset or site label, interpreted: CD45RA-negative fraction. CDR3 reads: CASKTGGANTEAFF. The DNA sequence follows: TGTGCCAGCAAGACAGGGGGCGCGAACACTGAAGCTTTCTTT.